This T cell receptor (beta chain) was recovered during a study of OX40 agonist ivuxolimab in advanced cancers. Overall study context: Ivuxolimab, which patients received intravenously every 2 weeks, was dosed at 0.01 to 10 mg/kg. Three patients responded partially, comprising one with hepatocellular carcinoma and two with cutaneous melanoma.

Findings and caveats of the study: CD8+ T cells showed, on average, more clonal expansion than CD4+ cells.

On this clone itself: Its specificity is not known.

Generated by immunoSEQ multiplex PCR, the TCRdb table keeps only in-frame clones and is missing some. The profile shows roughly 56,000 clones, about four fifths of them singletons. Germline values: CDR1 SGHNT, CDR2 YYREEE (reference sequence). Trimming cost V 0 bases and J 4 bases, with 10 bases left between them. This CDR3 is 15 amino acids long. This chain joins TRBV5-4 and TRBJ2-2; TRBD2 might be the D (6 bases). This specimen consisted of CD4+ or CD8+ T cells sorted from blood, obtained in a trial of the OX40 agonist ivuxolimab. This TCR was recovered from an adult with an advanced solid tumor such as melanoma, head and neck, liver or kidney cancer. CDR3 region: CASSLETSLTGELFF. Here the CDR3 DNA reads TGTGCCAGCAGCTTGGAGACTAGTCTCACCGGGGAGCTGTTTTTT. The variable domain in full, with the rest retrieved from reference TRBV5-4 and TRBJ2-2, is ETGVTQSPTHLIKTRGQQVTLRCSSQSGHNTVSWYQQALGQGPQFIFQYYREEENGRGNFPPRFSGLQFPNYSSELNVNALELDDSALYLCASSLETSLTGELFFGEGSRLTVL.